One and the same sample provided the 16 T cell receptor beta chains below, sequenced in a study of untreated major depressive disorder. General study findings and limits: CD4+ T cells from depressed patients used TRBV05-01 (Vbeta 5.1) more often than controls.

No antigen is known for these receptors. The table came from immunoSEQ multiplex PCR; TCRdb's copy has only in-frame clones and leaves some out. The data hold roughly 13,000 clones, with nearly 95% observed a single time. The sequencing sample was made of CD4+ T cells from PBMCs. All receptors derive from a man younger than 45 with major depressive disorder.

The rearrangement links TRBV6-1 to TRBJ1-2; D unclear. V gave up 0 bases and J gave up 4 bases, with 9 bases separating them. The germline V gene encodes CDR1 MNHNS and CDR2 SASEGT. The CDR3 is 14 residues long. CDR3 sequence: CASSEADKRYGYTF. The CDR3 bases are TGTGCCAGCAGTGAAGCGGATAAACGCTATGGCTACACCTTC.

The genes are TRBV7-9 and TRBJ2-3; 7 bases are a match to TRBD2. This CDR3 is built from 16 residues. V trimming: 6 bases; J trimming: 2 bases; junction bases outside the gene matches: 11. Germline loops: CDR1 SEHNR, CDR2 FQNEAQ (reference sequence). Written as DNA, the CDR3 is TGTGCCAGCAGGAAAGGGGAGGGAAGGCACACAGATACGCAGTATTTT. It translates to CASRKGEGRHTDTQYF.

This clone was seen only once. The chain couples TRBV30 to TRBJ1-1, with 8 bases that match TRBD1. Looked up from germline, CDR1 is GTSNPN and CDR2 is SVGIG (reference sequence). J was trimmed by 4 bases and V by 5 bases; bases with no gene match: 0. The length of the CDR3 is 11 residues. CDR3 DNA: TGTGCCTGGGACAGGGGCACTGAAGCTTTCTTT. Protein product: CAWDRGTEAFF.

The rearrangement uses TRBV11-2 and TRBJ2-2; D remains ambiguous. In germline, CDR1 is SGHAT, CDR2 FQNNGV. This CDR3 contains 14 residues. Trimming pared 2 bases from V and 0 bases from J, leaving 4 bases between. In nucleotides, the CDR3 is TGTGCCAGCAGCTTAAACGCGAACACCGGGGAGCTGTTTTTT. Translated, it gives CASSLNANTGELFF. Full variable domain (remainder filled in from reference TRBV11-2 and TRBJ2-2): EAGVAQSPRYKIIEKRQSVAFWCNPISGHATLYWYQQILGQGPKLLIQFQNNGVVDDSQLPKDRFSAERLKGVDSTLKIQPAKLEDSAVYLCASSLNANTGELFFGEGSRLTVL.

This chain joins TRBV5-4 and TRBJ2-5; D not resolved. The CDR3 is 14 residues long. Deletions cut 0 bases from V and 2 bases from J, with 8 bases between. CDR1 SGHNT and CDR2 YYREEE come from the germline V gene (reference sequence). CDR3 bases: TGTGCCAGCAGCTTGGGGACGCGGCAAGAGACCCAGTACTTC. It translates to CASSLGTRQETQYF.

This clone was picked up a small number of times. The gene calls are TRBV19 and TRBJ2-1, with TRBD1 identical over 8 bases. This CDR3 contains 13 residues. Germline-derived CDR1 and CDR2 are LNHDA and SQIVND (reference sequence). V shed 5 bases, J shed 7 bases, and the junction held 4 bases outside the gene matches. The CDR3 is CASSPRTGNEQFF. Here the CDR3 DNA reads TGTGCCAGTAGTCCCCGGACAGGGAATGAGCAGTTCTTC.

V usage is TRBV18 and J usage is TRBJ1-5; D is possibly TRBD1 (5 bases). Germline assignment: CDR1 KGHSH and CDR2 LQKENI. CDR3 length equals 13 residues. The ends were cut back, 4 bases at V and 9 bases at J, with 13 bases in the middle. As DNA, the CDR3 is TGTGCCAGCTCACTGGACACTGTGGGGCCCCAGCATTTT. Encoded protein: CASSLDTVGPQHF.

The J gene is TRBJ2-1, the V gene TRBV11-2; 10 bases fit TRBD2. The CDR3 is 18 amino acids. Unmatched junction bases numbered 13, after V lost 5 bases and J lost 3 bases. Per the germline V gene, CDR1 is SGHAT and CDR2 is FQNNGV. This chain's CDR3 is CASSPLSGGPRFYNEQFF. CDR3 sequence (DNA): TGTGCCAGCAGCCCCCTTAGCGGGGGGCCTCGTTTCTACAATGAGCAGTTCTTC. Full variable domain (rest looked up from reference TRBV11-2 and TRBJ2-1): EAGVAQSPRYKIIEKRQSVAFWCNPISGHATLYWYQQILGQGPKLLIQFQNNGVVDDSQLPKDRFSAERLKGVDSTLKIQPAKLEDSAVYLCASSPLSGGPRFYNEQFFGPGTRLTVL.

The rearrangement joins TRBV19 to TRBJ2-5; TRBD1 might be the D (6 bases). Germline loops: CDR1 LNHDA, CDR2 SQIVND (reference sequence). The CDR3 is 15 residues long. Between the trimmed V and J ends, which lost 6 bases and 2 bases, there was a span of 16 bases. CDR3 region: CASSVDRLEQETQYF. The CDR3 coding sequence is TGTGCCAGTAGCGTTGACAGGCTTGAGCAAGAGACCCAGTACTTC.

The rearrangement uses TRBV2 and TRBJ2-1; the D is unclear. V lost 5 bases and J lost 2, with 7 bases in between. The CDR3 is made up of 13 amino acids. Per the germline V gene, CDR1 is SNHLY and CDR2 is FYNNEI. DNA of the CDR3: TGTGCCAGCAGTCGGGTCCCCTACAATGAGCAGTTCTTC. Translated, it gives CASSRVPYNEQFF.

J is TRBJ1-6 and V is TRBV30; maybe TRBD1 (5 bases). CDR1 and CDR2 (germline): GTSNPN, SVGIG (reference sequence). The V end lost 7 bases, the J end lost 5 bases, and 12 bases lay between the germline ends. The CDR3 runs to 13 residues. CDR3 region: CAYSGLNNSPLHF. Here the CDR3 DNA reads TGTGCCTACTCGGGACTGAATAATTCACCCCTCCACTTT.

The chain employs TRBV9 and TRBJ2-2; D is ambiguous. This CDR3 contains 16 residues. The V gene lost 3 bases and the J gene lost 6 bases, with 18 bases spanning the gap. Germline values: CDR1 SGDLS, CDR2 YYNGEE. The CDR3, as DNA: TGTGCCAGCAGCGCGCGGCGTTGGGCAGGCTCCGGGGAGCTGTTTTTT. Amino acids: CASSARRWAGSGELFF.

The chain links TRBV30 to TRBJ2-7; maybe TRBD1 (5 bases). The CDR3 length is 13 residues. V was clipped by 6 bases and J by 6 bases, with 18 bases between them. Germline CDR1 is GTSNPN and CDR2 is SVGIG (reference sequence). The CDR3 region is CACQIRQSGEQYF. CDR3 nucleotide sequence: TGTGCCTGCCAAATCCGACAGTCAGGCGAGCAGTACTTC.

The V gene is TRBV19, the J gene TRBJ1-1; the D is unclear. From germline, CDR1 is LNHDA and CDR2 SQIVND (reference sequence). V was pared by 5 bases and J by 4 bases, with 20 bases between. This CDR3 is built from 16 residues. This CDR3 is CASSPLRRVGSTEAFF. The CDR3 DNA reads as TGTGCCAGTAGTCCCCTCCGGCGGGTGGGGAGCACTGAAGCTTTCTTT.

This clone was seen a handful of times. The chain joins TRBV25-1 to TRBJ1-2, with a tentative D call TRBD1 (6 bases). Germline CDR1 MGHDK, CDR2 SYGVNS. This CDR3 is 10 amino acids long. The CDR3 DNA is TGTCCCCCAGGGGTCTATGGCTACACCTTC. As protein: CPPGVYGYTF.

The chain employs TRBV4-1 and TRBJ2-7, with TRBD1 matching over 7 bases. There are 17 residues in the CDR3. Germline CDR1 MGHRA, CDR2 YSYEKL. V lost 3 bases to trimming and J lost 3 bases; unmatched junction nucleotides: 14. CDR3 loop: CASSHRSTGTALYEQYF. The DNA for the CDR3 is TGCGCCAGCAGCCATCGCTCAACCGGGACAGCCCTCTACGAGCAGTACTTC.